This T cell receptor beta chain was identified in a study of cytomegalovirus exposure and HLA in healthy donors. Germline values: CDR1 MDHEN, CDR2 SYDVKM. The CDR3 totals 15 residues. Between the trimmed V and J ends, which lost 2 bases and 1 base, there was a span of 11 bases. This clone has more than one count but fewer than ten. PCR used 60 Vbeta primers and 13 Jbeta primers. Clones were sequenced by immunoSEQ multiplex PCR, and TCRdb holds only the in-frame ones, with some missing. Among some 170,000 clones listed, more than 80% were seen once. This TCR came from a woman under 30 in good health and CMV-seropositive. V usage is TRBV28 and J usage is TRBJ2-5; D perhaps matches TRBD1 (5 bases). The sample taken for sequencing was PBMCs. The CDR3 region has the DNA TGTGCCAGCAGTTTAGGTCCAGGGATCCAAGAGACCCAGTACTTC. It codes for CASSLGPGIQETQYF.